These 12 T cell receptor beta chains were all obtained from the same sample, sequenced in a study of beta chain features in type 1 diabetes. Isolated RNA was reverse transcribed in full, so expressed TCRB transcripts were sequenced. Profiled with immunoSEQ multiplex PCR; TCRdb holds only in-frame clones, not every one. The repertoire holds about 230,000 clones, with over 9.5% as singletons. The sample comprised naive CD4+ T cells from blood. These receptors all come from a woman younger than 35 in good health.

This rearrangement joins TRBV10-2 to TRBJ2-7; a possible D gene is TRBD2 (5 bases). The CDR3 has 15 amino acids. Per germline, CDR1 WSHSY and CDR2 SAAADI. V was cut by 1 base and J by 0 bases, with 10 bases left in between. The CDR3 DNA sequence: TGCGCCAGCAGTGAGTTGCGGAGGAGCTCCTACGAGCAGTACTTC. This codes for CASSELRRSSYEQYF.

The J gene is TRBJ2-3, the V gene TRBV5-4; D not resolved. The length of the CDR3 is 14 residues. V was trimmed by 0 bases and J by 4 bases, leaving 9 bases between them. The germline V gene encodes CDR1 SGHNT and CDR2 YYREEE (reference sequence). DNA for the CDR3: TGTGCCAGCAGCTTGGCCCTAAATCCAGATACGCAGTATTTT. Translation: CASSLALNPDTQYF.

This clone was counted between two and nine times. The rearrangement links TRBV29-1 to TRBJ1-5, with TRBD1 identical over 8 bases. The CDR3 totals 14 residues. The germline V gene encodes CDR1 SQVTM and CDR2 ANQGSEA. Unmatched junction bases numbered 3, after V lost 5 bases and J lost 0 bases. The CDR3 is CSVIGTGSNQPQHF. CDR3 DNA: TGCAGCGTTATAGGGACAGGTAGCAATCAGCCCCAGCATTTT. Looking up the rest from reference TRBV29-1 and TRBJ1-5 gives the full variable domain: SAVISQKPSRDICQRGTSLTIQCQVDSQVTMMFWYRQQPGQSLTLIATANQGSEATYESGFVIDKFPISRPNLTFSTLTVSNMSPEDSSIYLCSVIGTGSNQPQHFGDGTRLSIL.

This clone was seen at least ten times. The chain links TRBV29-1 to TRBJ2-5; tentatively, D is TRBD1 (6 bases). Per the germline V gene, CDR1 is SQVTM and CDR2 is ANQGSEA. The CDR3 consists of 11 residues. Trimming shortened V by 7 bases and J by 4 bases, and 10 bases separated the two germline ends. The DNA of the CDR3 is TGCAGCGGAGGGGGTAGAGAGACCCAGTACTTC. Amino acid sequence: CSGGGRETQYF. Together with reference TRBV29-1 and TRBJ2-5, the CDR3 gives the full variable domain: SAVISQKPSRDICQRGTSLTIQCQVDSQVTMMFWYRQQPGQSLTLIATANQGSEATYESGFVIDKFPISRPNLTFSTLTVSNMSPEDSSIYLCSGGGRETQYFGPGTRLLVL.

This clone was observed a few times. V is TRBV5-1 and J is TRBJ2-5; D might be TRBD2 (6 bases). Germline V gene data show CDR1 as SGHRS and CDR2 as YFSETQ. Trimming took off 0 bases at V and 5 bases at J, with 20 bases between the two ends. This CDR3 has 17 residues. CDR3 coding DNA: TGCGCCAGCAGCTTGGCGGGTAGCGGCTCCCTCGGGGAGACCCAGTACTTC. Its translation is CASSLAGSGSLGETQYF.

This chain links TRBV5-1 with TRBJ2-3; 9 bases map to TRBD1. V lost 2 bases and J lost 3; bases outside the gene matches: 7. The CDR3 totals 16 residues. The germline CDR1 and CDR2 sequences are SGHRS and YFSETQ. The CDR3 sequence is CASSLPGQGLTDTQYF. CDR3 bases: TGCGCCAGCAGCTTACCGGGACAGGGATTAACAGATACGCAGTATTTT.

This clone was recorded a few times. V usage is TRBV7-3 and J usage is TRBJ1-6; D call uncertain. Trimming stripped 3 bases from V and 8 bases from J, with 11 bases between. CDR1 is SGHTA and CDR2 is FQGTGA in the germline V gene. The CDR3 spans 14 residues. DNA for the CDR3: TGTGCCAGCAGCTTCGGCCAGGCCCATTCACCCCTCCACTTT. Amino acids: CASSFGQAHSPLHF. The variable domain in full, with the rest retrieved from reference TRBV7-3 and TRBJ1-6, is GAGVSQTPSNKVTEKGKYVELRCDPISGHTALYWYRQSLGQGPEFLIYFQGTGAADDSGLPNDRFFAVRPEGSVSTLKIQRTERGDSAVYLCASSFGQAHSPLHFGNGTRLTVT.

This clone was seen more than once but under ten times. The V and J genes are TRBV28 and TRBJ2-7; D uncertain. The CDR3 is 14 residues long. Trimming left V 2 bases short and J 6 bases short, with 14 bases between. Germline lookup yields CDR1 MDHEN and CDR2 SYDVKM. CDR3: CASSLVGPSGEQYF. The CDR3 DNA sequence: TGTGCCAGCAGTTTAGTAGGCCCCTCGGGCGAGCAGTACTTC. Complete variable domain (other parts from reference TRBV28 and TRBJ2-7): DVKVTQSSRYLVKRTGEKVFLECVQDMDHENMFWYRQDPGLGLRLIYFSYDVKMKEKGDIPEGYSVSREKKERFSLILESASTNQTSMYLCASSLVGPSGEQYFGPGTRLTVT.

The chain carries TRBV5-1 and TRBJ1-1; the match to TRBD1 covers 8 bases. There are 14 residues in the CDR3. The germline V gene has CDR1 SGHRS and CDR2 YFSETQ. V lost 1 base to trimming and J lost 12 bases; unmatched junction nucleotides: 11. In DNA form, the CDR3 reads TGCGCCAGCAGCTTGCGTACGACAGGGGTACATTCTTTCTTT. Amino acids: CASSLRTTGVHSFF.

In its sample, this clone was seen a few times. This chain uses TRBV29-1 with TRBJ1-4; D is perhaps TRBD1 (6 bases). This CDR3 is 13 amino acids long. CDR1 and CDR2 from the germline V gene are SQVTM and ANQGSEA. V was trimmed by 4 bases and J by 8 bases, leaving 14 bases between them. DNA of the CDR3: TGCAGCGTTGGGGGGCCAGCGGGAGAAAAACTGTTTTTT. As protein: CSVGGPAGEKLFF.

The CDR3 DNA follows: TGCGCCAGCAGCCAACGCAGGGTTAACACCGGGGAGCTGTTTTTT. Translated: CASSQRRVNTGELFF. The V and J genes are TRBV5-1 and TRBJ2-2; D perhaps matches TRBD1 (5 bases). The V end was cut by 4 bases, the J end by 2 bases, with 12 bases between. The CDR3 loop spans 15 amino acids. CDR1 SGHRS and CDR2 YFSETQ come from the germline V gene.

J is TRBJ2-2 and V is TRBV9, with a tentative D call TRBD2 (6 bases). This CDR3 region has 16 residues. The germline V gene encodes CDR1 SGDLS and CDR2 YYNGEE. The V end lost 4 bases, the J end lost 4 bases, and 17 bases lay between the germline ends. This CDR3 is CASSLVGGPGTGELFF. DNA of the CDR3: TGTGCCAGCAGCCTCGTCGGAGGGCCCGGCACCGGGGAGCTGTTTTTT.